Listed here are 8 T cell receptor beta chains from one sample, sequenced in a study of OX40 agonist ivuxolimab in advanced cancers. Produced via immunoSEQ multiplex PCR; TCRdb's table is partial and in-frame only. The profile shows around 140,000 clones, about 93% of them singletons. Sequenced material: CD4+ or CD8+ T cells sorted from blood, taken in a trial of the OX40 agonist ivuxolimab. These receptors came from an adult with an advanced solid tumor such as melanoma, head and neck, liver or kidney cancer.

The CDR3 reads CASSQLQGGEAFF. In DNA, the CDR3 is TGTGCCAGCAGCCAACTTCAGGGCGGTGAAGCTTTCTTT. J is TRBJ1-1 and V is TRBV14; D might be TRBD1 (5 bases). CDR1 SGHDN and CDR2 FVKESK come from the germline V gene. This CDR3 has 13 amino acids. Trimming shortened V by 2 bases and J by 7 bases, and 11 bases separated the two germline ends.

The J gene is TRBJ2-1, the V gene TRBV2; D is unclear. The CDR3 is 17 amino acids. The germline CDR1 and CDR2 sequences are SNHLY and FYNNEI. V lost 2 bases and J lost 4, with 18 bases in between. CDR3 DNA: TGTGCCAGCAGTGAATTCCTCTGGGGAAAGGGTTACAATGAGCAGTTCTTC. The encoded protein is CASSEFLWGKGYNEQFF.

The chain links TRBV4-3 to TRBJ2-7, with 13 nucleotides matching TRBD2. CDR3 length: 19 residues. Germline loops: CDR1 LGHNA, CDR2 YSLEER. The J segment lost 2 bases and the V segment lost 0 bases, leaving 10 bases of the junction unmatched. The CDR3 region is CASSQESLGGLAGPYEQYF. Here the CDR3 DNA reads TGCGCCAGCAGCCAAGAATCCTTGGGGGGACTAGCGGGGCCCTACGAGCAGTACTTC.

The V gene is TRBV30, the J gene TRBJ2-1; 12 bases fit TRBD2. V dropped 2 bases and J dropped 4; count of bases not matched to a gene: 3. Germline lookup yields CDR1 GTSNPN and CDR2 SVGIG (reference sequence). CDR3 length: 15 residues. The CDR3 nucleotides are TGTGCCTGGAGTCCCGGACTAGCGGGGTACAATGAGCAGTTCTTC. Protein product: CAWSPGLAGYNEQFF.

The chain employs TRBV6-1 and TRBJ1-4; TRBD1 matches at 9 bases. Germline V lookup: CDR1 MNHNS, CDR2 SASEGT. The CDR3 is 15 amino acids. J lost 5 bases, V lost 8 bases, and 9 bases had no gene match. The CDR3 DNA reads TGTGCCAGCCGAGACCGGGACAGGGTGAATGAAAAACTGTTTTTT. As protein: CASRDRDRVNEKLFF.

The chain combines TRBV10-3 with TRBJ2-1; 9 bases are shared with TRBD1. The length of the CDR3 is 14 residues. Germline CDR1 is ENHRY and CDR2 is SYGVKD. After removal of 6 bases from V and 6 bases from J, the junction contained 6 bases not matched to a gene. In DNA, the CDR3 is TGTGCCATCAGCGGCCCGGGACAGGGCAATGAGCAGTTCTTC. This gives the protein CAISGPGQGNEQFF.

The genes are TRBV19 and TRBJ1-5; D is uncertain. The length of the CDR3 is 15 residues. Trimming stripped 4 bases from V and 2 bases from J, with 12 bases between. Germline values: CDR1 LNHDA, CDR2 SQIVND (reference sequence). The DNA for the CDR3 is TGTGCCAGTAGTAGCGAATCACTTGGCAATCAGCCCCAGCATTTT. As protein: CASSSESLGNQPQHF.

The chain employs TRBV19 and TRBJ1-6; D is unresolved. CDR1 is LNHDA and CDR2 is SQIVND in the germline V gene (reference sequence). The CDR3 has 16 residues. Trimming stripped 2 bases from V and 0 bases from J, with 8 bases between. CDR3 DNA: TGTGCCAGTAGTATATCGTGGAGCTCCTATAATTCACCCCTCCACTTT. The encoded protein is CASSISWSSYNSPLHF.